A selection of T cell receptor beta chains follows, all from one sample in a study of blood T cell repertoires in COVID-19. Clones were read by immunoSEQ multiplex PCR, and TCRdb kept only the in-frame ones, dropping some. The top ten clones hold under 30% of a sample with 95,000 to 110,000 clones, roughly 82% of them seen once. Material: peripheral blood. These receptors all stem from a man in his sixties with acute or convalescent COVID-19. CDR3s include the opening cysteine and the closing phenylalanine or tryptophan. A D gene is named only where the DNA matches it firmly. Clone sizes are given selectively: once, few, many, or a class where the clone is expanded.

CDR3 protein: CASSETRSVNTEAFF
CDR3 DNA: TGTGCCAGCAGTGAAACTCGGTCGGTGAACACTGAAGCTTTCTTT
J gene: TRBJ1-1
clone size: .
D gene: .
V gene: TRBV2

CDR3 protein: CASSSGQGSNSPLHF
CDR3 DNA: TGTGCCAGCAGCTCCGGACAGGGGAGTAATTCACCCCTCCACTTT
J gene: TRBJ1-6
clone size: .
D gene: TRBD1
V gene: TRBV7-9

CDR3 protein: CASSIRQIRVFAEAFF
CDR3 DNA: TGTGCCAGCAGCATTCGCCAGATCAGGGTTTTCGCTGAAGCTTTCTTT
J gene: TRBJ1-1
clone size: .
D gene: .
V gene: TRBV5-6

CDR3 protein: CASSQENRRASGYNEQFF
CDR3 DNA: TGCGCCAGCAGCCAAGAGAATCGGCGGGCTAGCGGATACAATGAGCAGTTCTTC
J gene: TRBJ2-1
clone size: .
D gene: TRBD2
V gene: TRBV4-1

CDR3 protein: CASSRGTSGNRLDTQYF
CDR3 DNA: TGTGCCAGCAGCCGGGGGACTAGCGGGAACCGCTTAGATACGCAGTATTTT
J gene: TRBJ2-3
clone size: .
D gene: TRBD2
V gene: TRBV3-1/TRBV3-2

CDR3 protein: CASSQISGTSGAIDTDTQYF
CDR3 DNA: TGCGCCAGCAGCCAAATATCCGGGACTAGCGGGGCAATAGACACAGATACGCAGTATTTT
J gene: TRBJ2-3
clone size: few
D gene: TRBD2
V gene: TRBV4-1

CDR3 protein: CAWMWHNEQFF
CDR3 DNA: TGTGCCTGGATGTGGCACAATGAGCAGTTCTTC
J gene: TRBJ2-1
clone size: once
D gene: .
V gene: TRBV30

CDR3 protein: CASSLAWTGSYNSPLHF
CDR3 DNA: TGTGCCAGCAGCTTGGCCTGGACAGGGTCGTATAATTCACCCCTCCACTTT
J gene: TRBJ1-6
clone size: .
D gene: TRBD1
V gene: TRBV7-8

CDR3 protein: CASSLFSGPQHF
CDR3 DNA: TGTGCCAGCAGCTTGTTTAGTGGGCCCCAGCATTTT
J gene: TRBJ1-5
clone size: .
D gene: .
V gene: TRBV5-5

CDR3 protein: CASRRTSGLSSYNEQFF
CDR3 DNA: TGTGCCAGCAGGAGGACTAGCGGCCTAAGCTCCTACAATGAGCAGTTCTTC
J gene: TRBJ2-1
clone size: once
D gene: TRBD2
V gene: TRBV25-1

CDR3 protein: CASRHLYEQYF
CDR3 DNA: TGTGCCAGCAGACACCTCTACGAGCAGTACTTC
J gene: TRBJ2-7
clone size: .
D gene: .
V gene: TRBV28